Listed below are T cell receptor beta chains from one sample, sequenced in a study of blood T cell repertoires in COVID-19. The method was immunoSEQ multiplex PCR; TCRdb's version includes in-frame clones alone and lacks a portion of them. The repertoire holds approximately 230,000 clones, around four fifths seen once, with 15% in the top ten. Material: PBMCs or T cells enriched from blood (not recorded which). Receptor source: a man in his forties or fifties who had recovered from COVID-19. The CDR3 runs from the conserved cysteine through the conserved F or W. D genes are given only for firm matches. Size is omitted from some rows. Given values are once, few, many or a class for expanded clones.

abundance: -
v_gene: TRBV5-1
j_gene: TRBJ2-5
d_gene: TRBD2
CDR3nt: TGCGCCAGCAGCGGTAGCGGGGAAGAGACCCAGTACTTC
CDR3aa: CASSGSGEETQYF

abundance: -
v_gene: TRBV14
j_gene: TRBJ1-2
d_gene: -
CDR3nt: TGTGCCAGCAGCCAAGGCTTTGTGGGGGCCGTAGGCTACACCTTC
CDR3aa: CASSQGFVGAVGYTF

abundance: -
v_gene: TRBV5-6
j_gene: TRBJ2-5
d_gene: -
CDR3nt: TGTGCCAGCAGCACCCGAATAGAGGGCTGGAAATTGGAGACCCAGTACTTC
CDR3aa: CASSTRIEGWKLETQYF

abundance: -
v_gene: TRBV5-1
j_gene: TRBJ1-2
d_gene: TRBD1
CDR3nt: TGCGCCAGCAGCCGGGACAGGGGTGGGTATGGCTACACCTTC
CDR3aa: CASSRDRGGYGYTF

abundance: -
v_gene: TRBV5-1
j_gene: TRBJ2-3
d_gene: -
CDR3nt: TGCGCCAGCAGCCTGGGAGCGACTAGTTCGGATACGCAGTATTTT
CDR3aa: CASSLGATSSDTQYF

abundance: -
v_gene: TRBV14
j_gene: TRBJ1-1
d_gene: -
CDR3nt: TGTGCCAGCAGCCAAGGGCGGATGAACACTGAAGCTTTCTTT
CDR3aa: CASSQGRMNTEAFF

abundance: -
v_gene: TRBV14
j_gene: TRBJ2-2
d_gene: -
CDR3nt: TGTGCCAGCAGCCCGTCATTTATCCACGGCGGCGGCGGGGAGCTGTTTTTT
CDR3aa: CASSPSFIHGGGGELFF

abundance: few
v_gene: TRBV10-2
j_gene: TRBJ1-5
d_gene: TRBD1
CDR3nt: TGCGCCAGCAGGCCACAGGGGCTGGGTTCCAATCAGCCCCAGCATTTT
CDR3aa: CASRPQGLGSNQPQHF

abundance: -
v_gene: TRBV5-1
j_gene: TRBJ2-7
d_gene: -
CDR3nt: TGCGCCAGCAGCTTGGGCGACTCCGATGTAGAGCAGTACTTC
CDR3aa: CASSLGDSDVEQYF

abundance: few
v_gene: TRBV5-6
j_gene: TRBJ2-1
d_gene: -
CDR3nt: TGTGCCAGCAGCCCATCATGGGGTACGGGATACAATGAGCAGTTCTTC
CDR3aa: CASSPSWGTGYNEQFF

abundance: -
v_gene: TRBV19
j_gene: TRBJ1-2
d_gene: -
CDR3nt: TGTGCCAGTAGTATAGCTGCGCGGTTTGGCTACACCTTC
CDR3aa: CASSIAARFGYTF

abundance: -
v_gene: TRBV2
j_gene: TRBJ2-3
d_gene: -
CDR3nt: TGTGCCAGCTGCCCGGGGAATCAGCCCCAGTATTTT
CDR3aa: CASCPGNQPQYF

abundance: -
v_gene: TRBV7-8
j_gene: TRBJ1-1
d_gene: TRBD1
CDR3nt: TGTGCCAGCAGCTTGACAGGGTCCGGAAGGGGCTCAAACACTGAAGCTTTCTTT
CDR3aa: CASSLTGSGRGSNTEAFF

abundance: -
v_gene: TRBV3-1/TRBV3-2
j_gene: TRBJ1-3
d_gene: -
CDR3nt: TGTGCCAGCAGCCAAGGACCGGGATTGGCTGGAAACACCATATATTTT
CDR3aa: CASSQGPGLAGNTIYF

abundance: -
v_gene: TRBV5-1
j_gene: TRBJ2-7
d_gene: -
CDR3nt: TGCGCCAGCAGCACCGCAGGATCGGTCTACGAGCAGTACTTC
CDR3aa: CASSTAGSVYEQYF

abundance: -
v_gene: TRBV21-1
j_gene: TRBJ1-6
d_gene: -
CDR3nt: TGTGCCAGCAGCAAAGGCGAGATGGGGCGAAATTCACCCCTCCACTTT
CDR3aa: CASSKGEMGRNSPLHF

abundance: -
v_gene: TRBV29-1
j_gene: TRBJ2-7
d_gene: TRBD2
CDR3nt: TGCAGCGTTGCCTCAGCGGGAGGGACATACGAGCAGTACTTC
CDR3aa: CSVASAGGTYEQYF

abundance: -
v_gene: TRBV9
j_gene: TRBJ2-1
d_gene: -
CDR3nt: TGTGCCAGCAGCGTAGCCGAGTACAATGAGCAGTTCTTC
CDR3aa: CASSVAEYNEQFF

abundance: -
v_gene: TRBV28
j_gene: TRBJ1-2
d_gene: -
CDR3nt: TGTGCCAGCAGTTTTGGGGGGGCGTATGGCTACACCTTC
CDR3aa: CASSFGGAYGYTF

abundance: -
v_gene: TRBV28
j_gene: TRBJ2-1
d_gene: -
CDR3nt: TGTGCCAGCATTTTGAGGAACTCCTACAATGAGCAGTTCTTC
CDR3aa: CASILRNSYNEQFF

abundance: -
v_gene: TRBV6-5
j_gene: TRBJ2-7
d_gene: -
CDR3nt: TGTGCCAGCAGTTACTCCGGGTTATCCTCCTACGAGCAGTACTTC
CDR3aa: CASSYSGLSSYEQYF

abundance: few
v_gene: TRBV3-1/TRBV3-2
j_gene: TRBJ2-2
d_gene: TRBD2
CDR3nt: TGTGCCAGCAGCCCCCGCGGGGGGGGGCCCGGGGAGCTGTTTTTT
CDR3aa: CASSPRGGGPGELFF

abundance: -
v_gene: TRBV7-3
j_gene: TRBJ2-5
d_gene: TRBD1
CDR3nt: TGTGCCAGCAGCCCAGGGGGCACTTCAGGGGAGACCCAGTACTTC
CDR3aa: CASSPGGTSGETQYF

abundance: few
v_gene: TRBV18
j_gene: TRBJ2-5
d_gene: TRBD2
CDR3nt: TGTGCCAGCTCCCAACTCCCCGGGACTAGCGTCGGTATGGAGTACTTC
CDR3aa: CASSQLPGTSVGMEYF

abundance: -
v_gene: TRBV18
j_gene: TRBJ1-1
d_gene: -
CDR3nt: TGTGCCAGCTCATGGGAGGGGGCTGAAGCTTTCTTT
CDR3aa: CASSWEGAEAFF

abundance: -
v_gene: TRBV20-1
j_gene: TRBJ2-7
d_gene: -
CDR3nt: TGCAGTGCCAGAGCCCTCGAGGGGCAGTACTTC
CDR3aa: CSARALEGQYF

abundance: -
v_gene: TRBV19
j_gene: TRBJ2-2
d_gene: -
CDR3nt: TGTGCCAGTAGCAGAAGGGGAACCGGGGAGCTGTTTTTT
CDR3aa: CASSRRGTGELFF

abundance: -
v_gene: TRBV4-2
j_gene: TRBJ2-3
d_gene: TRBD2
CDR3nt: TGTGCCAGCAGCCCTGGATGGGGCGGGGGAACAGATACGCAGTATTTT
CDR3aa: CASSPGWGGGTDTQYF

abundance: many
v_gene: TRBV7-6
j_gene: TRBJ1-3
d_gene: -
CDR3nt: TGTGCCAGCAGCTCGACACCCGGGGGGCTTGGAAACACCATATATTTT
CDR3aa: CASSSTPGGLGNTIYF

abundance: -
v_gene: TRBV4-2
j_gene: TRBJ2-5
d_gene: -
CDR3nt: TGTGCCAGCAGCGACAGGTGGGAGACCCAGTACTTC
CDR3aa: CASSDRWETQYF

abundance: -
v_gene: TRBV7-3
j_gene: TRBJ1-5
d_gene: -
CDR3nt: TGTGCCAGCAGCTTAACGTCCAGGGCCGACCAGCCCCAGCATTTT
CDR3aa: CASSLTSRADQPQHF

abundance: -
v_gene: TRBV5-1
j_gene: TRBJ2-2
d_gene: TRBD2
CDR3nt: TGCGCCAGCAGCTTTGGAGGACTAGCGAACACCGGGGAGCTGTTTTTT
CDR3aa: CASSFGGLANTGELFF

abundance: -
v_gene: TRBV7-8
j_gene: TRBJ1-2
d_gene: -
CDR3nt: TGTGCCAGCACCTCCTCGGCAGGGGTTGACTATGGCTACACCTTC
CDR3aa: CASTSSAGVDYGYTF

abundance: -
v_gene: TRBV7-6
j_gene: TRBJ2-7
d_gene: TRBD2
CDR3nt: TGTGCCAGCAGCTTATCGTCCGGGACTAGCGGAAACCGCTCCTACGAGCAGTACTTC
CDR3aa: CASSLSSGTSGNRSYEQYF

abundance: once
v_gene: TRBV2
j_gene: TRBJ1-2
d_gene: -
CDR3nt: TGTGCCAGCAGTGTGACTTTCGAGCACACCTTC
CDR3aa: CASSVTFEHTF

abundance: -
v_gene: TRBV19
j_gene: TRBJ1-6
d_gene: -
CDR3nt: TGTGCCAGTAGGCTTAGAGCCGAGCGTAATTCACCCCTCCACTTT
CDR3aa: CASRLRAERNSPLHF

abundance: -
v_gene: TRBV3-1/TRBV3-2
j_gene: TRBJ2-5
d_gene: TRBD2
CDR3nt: TGTGCCAGCAGCCTAGGGACTAGCGGGGGGAGTACCCAGTACTTC
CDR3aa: CASSLGTSGGSTQYF

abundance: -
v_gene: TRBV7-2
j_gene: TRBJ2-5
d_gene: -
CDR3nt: TGTGCCAGCAGCTTATATGGGCCCCGGGAGACCCAGTACTTC
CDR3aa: CASSLYGPRETQYF

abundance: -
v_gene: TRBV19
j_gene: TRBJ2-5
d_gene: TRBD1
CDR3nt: TGTGCCGGCCCGACAGGGACCCAAGAGACCCAGTACTTC
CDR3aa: CAGPTGTQETQYF

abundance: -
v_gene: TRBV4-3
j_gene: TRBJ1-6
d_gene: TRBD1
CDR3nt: TGCGCCAGCAGCCAACACCGGGACAGGGGAGGGTCACCCCTCCACTTT
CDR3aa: CASSQHRDRGGSPLHF

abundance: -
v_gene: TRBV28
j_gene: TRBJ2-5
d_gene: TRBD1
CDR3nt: TGTGCCAGCAGTTTGGGGACAGCCCAAGAGACCCAGTACTTC
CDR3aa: CASSLGTAQETQYF

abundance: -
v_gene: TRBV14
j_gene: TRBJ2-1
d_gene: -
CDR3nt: TGTGCCAGCAGTCGAAGCGTAAATGAGCAGTTCTTC
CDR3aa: CASSRSVNEQFF

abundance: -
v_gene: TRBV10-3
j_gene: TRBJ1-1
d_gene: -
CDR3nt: TGTGCCATCAGTGAGCCCCGTCAGGGAGGCACTGAAGCTTTCTTT
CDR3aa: CAISEPRQGGTEAFF

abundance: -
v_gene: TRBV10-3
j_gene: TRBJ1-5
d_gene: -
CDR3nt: TGTGCCATCAGCCCCGGGGATCAACCCCAGCATTTT
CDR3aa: CAISPGDQPQHF

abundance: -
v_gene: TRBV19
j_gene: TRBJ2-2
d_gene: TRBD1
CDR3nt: TGTGCCAGTAAGGCGGAAAAGATCGGGACAGGGTACACCGGGGAGCTGTTTTTT
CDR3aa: CASKAEKIGTGYTGELFF

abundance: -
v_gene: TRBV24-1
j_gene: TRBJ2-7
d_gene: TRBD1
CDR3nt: TGTGCCACCGAACAGGGGACGGAGCAGTACTTC
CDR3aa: CATEQGTEQYF

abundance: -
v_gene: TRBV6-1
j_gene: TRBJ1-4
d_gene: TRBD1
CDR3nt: TGTGCCAGCAGTGACGGGGCAGGGGGCCAAAAACTGTTTTTT
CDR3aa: CASSDGAGGQKLFF

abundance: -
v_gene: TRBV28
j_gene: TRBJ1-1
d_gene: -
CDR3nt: TGTGCCAGCAGTCCCTCTCCTTACATGAACACTGAAGCTTTCTTT
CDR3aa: CASSPSPYMNTEAFF